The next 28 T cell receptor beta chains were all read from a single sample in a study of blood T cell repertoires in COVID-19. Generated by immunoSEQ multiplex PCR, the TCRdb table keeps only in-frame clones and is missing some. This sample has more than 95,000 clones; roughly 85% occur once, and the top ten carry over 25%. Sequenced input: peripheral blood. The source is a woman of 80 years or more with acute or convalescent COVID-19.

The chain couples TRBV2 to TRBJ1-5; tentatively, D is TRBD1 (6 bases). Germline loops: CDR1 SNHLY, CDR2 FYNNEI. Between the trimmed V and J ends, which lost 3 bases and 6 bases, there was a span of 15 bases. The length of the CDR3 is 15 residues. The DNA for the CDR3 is TGTGCCAGCAGTGACGACTTGGGGGCGGGTCAGCCCCAGCATTTT. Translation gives CASSDDLGAGQPQHF.

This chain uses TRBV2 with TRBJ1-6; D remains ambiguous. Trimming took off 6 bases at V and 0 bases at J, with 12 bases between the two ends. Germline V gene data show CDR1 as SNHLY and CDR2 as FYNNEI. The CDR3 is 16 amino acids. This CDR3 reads CASRSPESSYNSPLHF. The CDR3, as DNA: TGTGCCAGCAGGAGTCCCGAGAGCTCCTATAATTCACCCCTCCACTTT.

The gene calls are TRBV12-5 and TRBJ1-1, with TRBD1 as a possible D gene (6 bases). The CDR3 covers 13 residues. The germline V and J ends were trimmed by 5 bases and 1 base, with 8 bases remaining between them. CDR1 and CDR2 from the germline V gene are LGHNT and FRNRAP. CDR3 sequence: CASGPQGNTEAFF. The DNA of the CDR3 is TGTGCTAGTGGTCCACAGGGGAACACTGAAGCTTTCTTT.

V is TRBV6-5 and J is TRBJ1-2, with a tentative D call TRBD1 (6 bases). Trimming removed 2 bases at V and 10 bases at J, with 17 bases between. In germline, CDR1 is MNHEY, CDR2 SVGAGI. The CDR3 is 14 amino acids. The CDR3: CASSYGPNRVDYTF. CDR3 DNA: TGTGCCAGCAGTTACGGTCCCAACAGGGTTGACTACACCTTC.

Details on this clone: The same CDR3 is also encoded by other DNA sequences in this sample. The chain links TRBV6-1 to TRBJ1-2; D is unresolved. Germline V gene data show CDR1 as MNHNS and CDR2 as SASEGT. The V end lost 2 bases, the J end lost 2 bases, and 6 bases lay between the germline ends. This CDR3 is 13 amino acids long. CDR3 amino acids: CASSESGNYGYTF. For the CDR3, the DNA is TGTGCCAGCAGTGAATCGGGAAACTATGGCTACACCTTC.

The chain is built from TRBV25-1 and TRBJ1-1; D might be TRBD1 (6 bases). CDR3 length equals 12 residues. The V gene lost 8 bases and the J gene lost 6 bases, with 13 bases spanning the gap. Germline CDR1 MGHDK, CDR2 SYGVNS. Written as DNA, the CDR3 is TGTGCCAGCCGGAGGGGGGGGGCTGAAGCTTTCTTT. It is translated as CASRRGGAEAFF.

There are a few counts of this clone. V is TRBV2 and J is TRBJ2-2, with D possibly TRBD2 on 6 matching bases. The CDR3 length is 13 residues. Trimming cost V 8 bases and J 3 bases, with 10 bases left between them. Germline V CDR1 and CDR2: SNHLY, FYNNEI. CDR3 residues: CASGAGYTGELFF. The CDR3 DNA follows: TGTGCCAGCGGGGCGGGGTACACCGGGGAGCTGTTTTTT.

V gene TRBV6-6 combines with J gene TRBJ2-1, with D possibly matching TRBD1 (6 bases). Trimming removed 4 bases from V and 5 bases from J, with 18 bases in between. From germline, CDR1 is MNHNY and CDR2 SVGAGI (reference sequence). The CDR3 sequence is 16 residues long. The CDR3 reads CASSSHQDRNHNEQFF. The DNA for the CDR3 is TGTGCCAGCAGTTCCCATCAGGACAGAAACCACAATGAGCAGTTCTTC.

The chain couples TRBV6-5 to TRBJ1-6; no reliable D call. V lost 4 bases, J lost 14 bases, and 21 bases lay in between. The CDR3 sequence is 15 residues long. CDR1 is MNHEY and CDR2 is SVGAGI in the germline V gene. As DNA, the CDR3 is TGTGCCAGCAGTTCAGATCCGGGCGGGTATGGGACCCTCCACTTT. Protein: CASSSDPGGYGTLHF.

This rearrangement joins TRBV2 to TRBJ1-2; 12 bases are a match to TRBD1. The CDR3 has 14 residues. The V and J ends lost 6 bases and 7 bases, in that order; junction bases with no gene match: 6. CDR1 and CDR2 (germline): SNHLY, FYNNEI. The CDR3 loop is CASSGDRGRGGYTF. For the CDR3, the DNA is TGTGCCAGCAGCGGGGACAGGGGGCGCGGTGGCTACACCTTC.

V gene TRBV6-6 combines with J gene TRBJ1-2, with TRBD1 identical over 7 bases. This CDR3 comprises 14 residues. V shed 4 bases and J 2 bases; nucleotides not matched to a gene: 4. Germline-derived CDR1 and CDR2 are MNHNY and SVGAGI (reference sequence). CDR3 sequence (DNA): TGTGCCAGCAGTTCCAGGACAGGAAACTATGGCTACACCTTC. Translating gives CASSSRTGNYGYTF.

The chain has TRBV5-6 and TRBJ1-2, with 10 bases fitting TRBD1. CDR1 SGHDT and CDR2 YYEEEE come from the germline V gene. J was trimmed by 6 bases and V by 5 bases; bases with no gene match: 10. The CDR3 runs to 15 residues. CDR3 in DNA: TGTGCCAGCAGACGAGATTCGGACAGGGGGGATGGCTACACCTTC. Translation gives CASRRDSDRGDGYTF.

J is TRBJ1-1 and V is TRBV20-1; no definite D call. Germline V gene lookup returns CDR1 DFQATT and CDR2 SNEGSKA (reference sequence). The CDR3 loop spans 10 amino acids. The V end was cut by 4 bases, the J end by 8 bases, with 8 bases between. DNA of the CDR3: TGCAGTGCTACTAGAATCGAAGCTTTCTTT. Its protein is CSATRIEAFF.

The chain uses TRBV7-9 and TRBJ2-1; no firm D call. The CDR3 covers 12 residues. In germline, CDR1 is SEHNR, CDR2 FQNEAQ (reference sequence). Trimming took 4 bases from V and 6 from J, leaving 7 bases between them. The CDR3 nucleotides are TGTGCCAGCAGCTCCCCCCGCAATGAGCAGTTCTTC. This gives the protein CASSSPRNEQFF.

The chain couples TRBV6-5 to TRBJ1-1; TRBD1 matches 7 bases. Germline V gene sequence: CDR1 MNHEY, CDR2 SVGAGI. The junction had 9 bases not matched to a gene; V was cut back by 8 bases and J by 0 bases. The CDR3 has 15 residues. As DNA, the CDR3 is TGTGCCAGCGTAGGACAGGTAGTTATGAACACTGAAGCTTTCTTT. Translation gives CASVGQVVMNTEAFF.

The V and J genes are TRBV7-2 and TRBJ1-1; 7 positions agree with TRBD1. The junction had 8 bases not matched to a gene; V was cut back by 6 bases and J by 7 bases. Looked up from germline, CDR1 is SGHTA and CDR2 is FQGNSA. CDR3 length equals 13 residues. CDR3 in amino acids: CASSYRGRIEAFF. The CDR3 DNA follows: TGTGCCAGCAGTTATAGGGGGCGGATTGAAGCTTTCTTT.

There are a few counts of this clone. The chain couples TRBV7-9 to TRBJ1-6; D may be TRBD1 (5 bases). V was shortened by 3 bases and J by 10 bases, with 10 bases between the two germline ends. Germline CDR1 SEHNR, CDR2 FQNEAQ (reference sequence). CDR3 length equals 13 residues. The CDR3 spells CASSLGPGSPLHF. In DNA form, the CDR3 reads TGTGCCAGCAGCTTGGGTCCAGGGTCACCCCTCCACTTT.

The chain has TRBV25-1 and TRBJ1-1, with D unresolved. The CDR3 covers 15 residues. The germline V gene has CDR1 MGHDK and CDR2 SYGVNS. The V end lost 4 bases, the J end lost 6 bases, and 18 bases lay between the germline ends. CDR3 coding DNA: TGTGCCAGCAGTGCTGGAGTCGATGTCGGCGCTGAAGCTTTCTTT. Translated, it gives CASSAGVDVGAEAFF.

Here the CDR3 reads CASSRTLIQETQYF. The CDR3 DNA follows: TGTGCCAGCAGTCGGACACTAATCCAAGAGACCCAGTACTTC. The chain carries TRBV6-5 and TRBJ2-5, with D maybe TRBD1 (5 bases). Germline assignment: CDR1 MNHEY and CDR2 SVGAGI. This CDR3 comprises 14 residues. Trimming stripped 5 bases from V and 1 base from J, with 11 bases between.

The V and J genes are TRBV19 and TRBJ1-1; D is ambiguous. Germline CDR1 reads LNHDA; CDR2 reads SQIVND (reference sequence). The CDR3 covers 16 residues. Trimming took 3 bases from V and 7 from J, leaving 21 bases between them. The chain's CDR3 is CASSIGPTREGGEAFF. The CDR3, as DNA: TGTGCCAGTAGTATTGGGCCAACTCGCGAGGGAGGTGAAGCTTTCTTT.

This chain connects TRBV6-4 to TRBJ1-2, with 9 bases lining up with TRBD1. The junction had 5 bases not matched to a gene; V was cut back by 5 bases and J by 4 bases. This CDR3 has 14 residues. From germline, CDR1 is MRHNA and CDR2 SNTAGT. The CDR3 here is CASSTGTGTYGYTF. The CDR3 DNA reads TGTGCCAGCAGTACCGGGACAGGGACCTATGGCTACACCTTC.

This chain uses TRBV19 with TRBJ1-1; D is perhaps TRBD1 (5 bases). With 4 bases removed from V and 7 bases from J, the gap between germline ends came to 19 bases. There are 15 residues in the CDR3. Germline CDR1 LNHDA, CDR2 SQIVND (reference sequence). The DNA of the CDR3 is TGTGCCAGTAGTACCTCGGGGGGGGTCCGCCGTGAAGCTTTCTTT. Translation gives CASSTSGGVRREAFF.

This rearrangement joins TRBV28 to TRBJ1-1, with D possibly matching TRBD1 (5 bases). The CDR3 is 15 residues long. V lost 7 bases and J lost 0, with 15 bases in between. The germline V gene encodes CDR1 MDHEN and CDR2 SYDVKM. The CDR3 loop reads CASTTTDKLNTEAFF. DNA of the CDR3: TGTGCCAGCACCACGACGGACAAACTGAACACTGAAGCTTTCTTT.

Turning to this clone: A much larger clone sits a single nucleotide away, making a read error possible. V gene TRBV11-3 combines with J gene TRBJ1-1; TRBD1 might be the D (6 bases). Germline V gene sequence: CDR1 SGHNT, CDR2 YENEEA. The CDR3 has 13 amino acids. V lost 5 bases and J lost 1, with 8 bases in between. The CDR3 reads CASSEQGNTEAFF. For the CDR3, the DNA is TGTGCCAGCAGCGAACAGGGGAACACTGAAGCTTTCTTT.

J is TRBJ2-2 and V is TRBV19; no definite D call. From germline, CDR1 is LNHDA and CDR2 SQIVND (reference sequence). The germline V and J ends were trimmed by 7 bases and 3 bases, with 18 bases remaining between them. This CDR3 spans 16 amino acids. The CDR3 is CASKSLQAPDTGELFF. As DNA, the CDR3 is TGTGCCAGTAAATCACTCCAGGCTCCGGACACCGGGGAGCTGTTTTTT.

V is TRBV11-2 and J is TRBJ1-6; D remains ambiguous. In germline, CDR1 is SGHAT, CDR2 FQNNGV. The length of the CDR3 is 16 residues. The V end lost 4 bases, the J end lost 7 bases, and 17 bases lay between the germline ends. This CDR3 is CASSSLAVGRNSPLHF. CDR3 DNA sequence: TGTGCCAGCAGCTCCCTTGCGGTGGGGAGGAATTCACCCCTCCACTTT. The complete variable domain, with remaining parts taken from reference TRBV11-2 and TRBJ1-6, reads EAGVAQSPRYKIIEKRQSVAFWCNPISGHATLYWYQQILGQGPKLLIQFQNNGVVDDSQLPKDRFSAERLKGVDSTLKIQPAKLEDSAVYLCASSSLAVGRNSPLHFGNGTRLTVT.

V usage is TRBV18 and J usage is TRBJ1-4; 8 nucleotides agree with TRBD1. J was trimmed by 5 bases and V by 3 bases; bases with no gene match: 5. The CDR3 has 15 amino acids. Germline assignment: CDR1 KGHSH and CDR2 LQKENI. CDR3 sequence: CASSPRTGQNEKLFF. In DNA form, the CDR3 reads TGTGCCAGCTCACCCAGGACAGGGCAAAATGAAAAACTGTTTTTT.

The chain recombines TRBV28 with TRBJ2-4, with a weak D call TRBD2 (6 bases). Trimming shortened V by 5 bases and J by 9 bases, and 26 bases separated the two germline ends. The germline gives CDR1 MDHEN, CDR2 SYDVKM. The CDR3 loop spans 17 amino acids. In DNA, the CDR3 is TGTGCCAGCAGTCCGGCGGCCGGGGGAGAAACGTGGGGCATTCAGTACTTC. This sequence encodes CASSPAAGGETWGIQYF.